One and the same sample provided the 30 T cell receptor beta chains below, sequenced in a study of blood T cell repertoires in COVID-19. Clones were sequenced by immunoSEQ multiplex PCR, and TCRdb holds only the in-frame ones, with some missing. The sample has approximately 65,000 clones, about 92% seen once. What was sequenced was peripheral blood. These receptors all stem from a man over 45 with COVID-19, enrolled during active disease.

In DNA form, the CDR3 reads TGTGCCAGCCATAGAGTAACTAACACCGGGGAGCTGTTTTTT. Translation: CASHRVTNTGELFF. V gene TRBV6-5 combines with J gene TRBJ2-2; D is unresolved. The CDR3 extends over 14 amino acids. Trimming pared 8 bases from V and 2 bases from J, leaving 12 bases between. Germline V gene lookup returns CDR1 MNHEY and CDR2 SVGAGI.

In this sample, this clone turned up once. CDR3 DNA sequence: TGTGCCAGCAGTCAAATTGACAGGGGGCGGTACGAGCAGTACTTC. Encoded protein: CASSQIDRGRYEQYF. The chain recombines TRBV28 with TRBJ2-7; 10 bases map to TRBD1. Germline values: CDR1 MDHEN, CDR2 SYDVKM. CDR3 length equals 15 residues. V was pared by 5 bases and J by 4 bases, with 8 bases of the junction left unmatched.

The CDR3 protein is CASSLRGARVPEDIAFF. DNA of the CDR3: TGTGCCAGCAGCCTCAGGGGGGCCCGGGTTCCCGAAGATATAGCTTTCTTT. The V and J genes are TRBV4-2 and TRBJ1-1; 7 positions agree with TRBD1. The J segment lost 10 bases and the V segment lost 4 bases, leaving 21 bases of the junction unmatched. This CDR3 spans 17 amino acids. Germline V lookup: CDR1 LGHNA, CDR2 YNFKEQ.

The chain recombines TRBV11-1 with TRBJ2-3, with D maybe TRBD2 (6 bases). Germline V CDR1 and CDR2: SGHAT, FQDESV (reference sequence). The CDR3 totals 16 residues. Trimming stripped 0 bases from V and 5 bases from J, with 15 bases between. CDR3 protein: CASSLAVSVGGDTQYF. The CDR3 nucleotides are TGTGCCAGCAGCTTAGCGGTGTCCGTGGGAGGAGATACGCAGTATTTT.

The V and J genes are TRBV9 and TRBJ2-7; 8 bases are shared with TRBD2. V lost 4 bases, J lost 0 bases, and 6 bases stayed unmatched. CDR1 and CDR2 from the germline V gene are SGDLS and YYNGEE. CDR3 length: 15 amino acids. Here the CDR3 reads CASSPSGLVSYEQYF. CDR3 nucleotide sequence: TGTGCCAGCAGCCCATCGGGACTAGTCTCCTACGAGCAGTACTTC.

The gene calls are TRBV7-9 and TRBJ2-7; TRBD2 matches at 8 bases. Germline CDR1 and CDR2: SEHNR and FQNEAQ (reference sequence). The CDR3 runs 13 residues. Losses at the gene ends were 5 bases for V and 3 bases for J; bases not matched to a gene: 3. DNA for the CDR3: TGTGCCAGCAGCGTAAGCGGGAGCTACGAGCAGTACTTC. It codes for CASSVSGSYEQYF. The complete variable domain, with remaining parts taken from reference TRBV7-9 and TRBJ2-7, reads DTGVSQNPRHKITKRGQNVTFRCDPISEHNRLYWYRQTLGQGPEFLTYFQNEAQLEKSRLLSDRFSAERPKGSFSTLEIQRTEQGDSAMYLCASSVSGSYEQYFGPGTRLTVT.

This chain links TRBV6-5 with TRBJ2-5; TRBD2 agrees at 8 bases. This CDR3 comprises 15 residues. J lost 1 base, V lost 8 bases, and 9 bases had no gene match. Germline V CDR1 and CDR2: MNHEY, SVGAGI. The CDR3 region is CASSGTRISQETQYF. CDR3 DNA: TGTGCCAGCTCCGGGACTAGGATCTCCCAAGAGACCCAGTACTTC.

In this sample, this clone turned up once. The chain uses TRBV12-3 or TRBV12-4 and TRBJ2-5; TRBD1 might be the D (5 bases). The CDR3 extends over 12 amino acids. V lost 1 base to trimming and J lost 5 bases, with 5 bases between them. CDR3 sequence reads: CASSLEGETQYF. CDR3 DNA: TGTGCCAGCAGTTTAGAGGGGGAGACCCAGTACTTC.

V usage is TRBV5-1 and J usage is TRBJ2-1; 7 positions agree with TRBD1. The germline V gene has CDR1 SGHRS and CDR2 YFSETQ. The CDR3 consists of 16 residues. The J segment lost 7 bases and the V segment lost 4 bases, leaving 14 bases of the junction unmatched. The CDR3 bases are TGCGCCAGCAGCATATCCGGGACAGTGAATAGGAATGAGCAGTTCTTC. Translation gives CASSISGTVNRNEQFF. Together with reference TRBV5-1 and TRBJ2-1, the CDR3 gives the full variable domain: KAGVTQTPRYLIKTRGQQVTLSCSPISGHRSVSWYQQTPGQGLQFLFEYFSETQRNKGNFPGRFSGRQFSNSRSEMNVSTLELGDSALYLCASSISGTVNRNEQFFGPGTRLTVL.

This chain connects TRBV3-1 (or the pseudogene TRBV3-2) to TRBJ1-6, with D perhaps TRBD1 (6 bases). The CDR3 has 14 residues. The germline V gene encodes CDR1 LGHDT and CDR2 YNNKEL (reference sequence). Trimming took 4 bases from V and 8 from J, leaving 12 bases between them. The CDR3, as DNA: TGTGCCAGCAGCCTAGGACAGTTCGATTCACCCCTCCACTTT. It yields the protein CASSLGQFDSPLHF.

This CDR3 reads CASSPFTGINYGYTF. The CDR3 DNA reads as TGTGCCAGCAGCCCATTCACAGGGATTAACTATGGCTACACCTTC. The rearrangement uses TRBV5-6 and TRBJ1-2, with D perhaps matching TRBD1 (6 bases). Germline loops: CDR1 SGHDT, CDR2 YYEEEE. The CDR3 loop spans 15 amino acids. The V end lost 4 bases, the J end lost 1 base, and 14 bases lay between the germline ends.

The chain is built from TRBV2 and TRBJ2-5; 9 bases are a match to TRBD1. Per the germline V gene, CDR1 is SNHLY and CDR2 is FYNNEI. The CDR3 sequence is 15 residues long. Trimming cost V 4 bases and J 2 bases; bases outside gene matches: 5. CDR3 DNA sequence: TGTGCCAGCAGTGGGGGGACAGGGCAACAAGAGACCCAGTACTTC. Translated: CASSGGTGQQETQYF.

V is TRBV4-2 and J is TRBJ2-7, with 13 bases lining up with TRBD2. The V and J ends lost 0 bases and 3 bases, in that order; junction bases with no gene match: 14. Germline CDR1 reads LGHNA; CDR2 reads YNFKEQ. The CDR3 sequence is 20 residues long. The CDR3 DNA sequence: TGTGCCAGCAGCCAAGATCTCGGACTAGCGGGAGAGATGCCCCTCTACGAGCAGTACTTC. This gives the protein CASSQDLGLAGEMPLYEQYF.

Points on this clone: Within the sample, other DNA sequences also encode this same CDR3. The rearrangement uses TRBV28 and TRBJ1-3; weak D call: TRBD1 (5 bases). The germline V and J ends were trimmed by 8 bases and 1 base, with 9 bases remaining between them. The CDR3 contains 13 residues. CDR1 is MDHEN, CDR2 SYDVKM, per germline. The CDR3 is CASYRGSGNTIYF. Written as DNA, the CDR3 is TGTGCCAGCTACCGGGGGTCTGGAAACACCATATATTTT.

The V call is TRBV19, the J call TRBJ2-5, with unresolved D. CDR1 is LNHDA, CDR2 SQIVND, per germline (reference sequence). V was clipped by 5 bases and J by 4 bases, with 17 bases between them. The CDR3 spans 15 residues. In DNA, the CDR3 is TGTGCCAGTAGTTCCAATTCTGGTACCGGAGAGACCCAGTACTTC. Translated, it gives CASSSNSGTGETQYF.

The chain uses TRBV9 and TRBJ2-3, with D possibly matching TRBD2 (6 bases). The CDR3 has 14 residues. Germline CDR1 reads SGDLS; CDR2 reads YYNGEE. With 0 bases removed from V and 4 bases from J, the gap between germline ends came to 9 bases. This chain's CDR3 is CASSVVGSADTQYF. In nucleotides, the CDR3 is TGTGCCAGCAGCGTAGTCGGGAGTGCAGATACGCAGTATTTT. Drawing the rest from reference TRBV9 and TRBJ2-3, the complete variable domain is DSGVTQTPKHLITATGQRVTLRCSPRSGDLSVYWYQQSLDQGLQFLIQYYNGEERAKGNILERFSAQQFPDLHSELNLSSLELGDSALYFCASSVVGSADTQYFGPGTRLTVL.

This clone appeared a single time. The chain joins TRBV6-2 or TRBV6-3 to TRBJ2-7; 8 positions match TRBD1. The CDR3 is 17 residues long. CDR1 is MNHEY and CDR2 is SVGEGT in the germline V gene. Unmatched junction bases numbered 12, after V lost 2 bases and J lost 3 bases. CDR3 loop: CASSYAHTGTGGYEQYF. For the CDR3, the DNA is TGTGCCAGCAGTTACGCCCATACCGGGACAGGTGGCTACGAGCAGTACTTC.

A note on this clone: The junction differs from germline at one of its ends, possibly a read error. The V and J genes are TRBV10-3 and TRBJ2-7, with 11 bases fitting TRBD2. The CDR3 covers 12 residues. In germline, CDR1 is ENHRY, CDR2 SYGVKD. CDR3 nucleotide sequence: TGTGCCATCAGCGGGGGACTAGCGGCGAAGTCCTTC. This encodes CAISGGLAAKSF.

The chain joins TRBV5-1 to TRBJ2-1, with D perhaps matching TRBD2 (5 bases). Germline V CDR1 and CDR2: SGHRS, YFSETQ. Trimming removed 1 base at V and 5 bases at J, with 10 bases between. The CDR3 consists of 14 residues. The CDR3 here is CASSLRSGDNEQFF. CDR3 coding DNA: TGCGCCAGCAGCTTGAGGTCCGGGGACAATGAGCAGTTCTTC.

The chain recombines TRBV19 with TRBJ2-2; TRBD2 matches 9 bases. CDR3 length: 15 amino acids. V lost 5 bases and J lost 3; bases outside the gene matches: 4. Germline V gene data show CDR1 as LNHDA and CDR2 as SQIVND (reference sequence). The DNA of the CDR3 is TGTGCCAGTAGTGGCGGGAGGGAGGACACCGGGGAGCTGTTTTTT. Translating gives CASSGGREDTGELFF.

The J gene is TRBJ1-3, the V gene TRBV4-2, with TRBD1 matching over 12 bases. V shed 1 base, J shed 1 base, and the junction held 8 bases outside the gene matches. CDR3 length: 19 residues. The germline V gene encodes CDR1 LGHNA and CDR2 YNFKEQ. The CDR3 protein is CASSQVGTGGLSSGNTIYF. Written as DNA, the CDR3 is TGTGCCAGCAGCCAAGTCGGGACAGGGGGCCTCTCGTCTGGAAACACCATATATTTT.

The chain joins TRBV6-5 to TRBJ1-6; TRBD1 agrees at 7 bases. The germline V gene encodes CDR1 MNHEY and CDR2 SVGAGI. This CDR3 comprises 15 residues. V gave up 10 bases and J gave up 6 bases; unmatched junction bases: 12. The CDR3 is CATKPTRDSNSPLHF. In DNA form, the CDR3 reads TGTGCCACTAAACCAACTCGGGACAGTAATTCACCCCTCCACTTT.

CDR3 nucleotides: TGTGCCAGTAGTATAGGGGAGCGAAATCAGCCCCAGCATTTT. Translated, it gives CASSIGERNQPQHF. The chain uses TRBV19 and TRBJ1-5; D ambiguous. The CDR3 has 14 amino acids. V lost 1 base, J lost 4 bases, and 8 bases lay in between. Germline CDR1 reads LNHDA; CDR2 reads SQIVND (reference sequence). The entire variable domain, with the rest obtained from reference TRBV19 and TRBJ1-5, is as follows: DGGITQSPKYLFRKEGQNVTLSCEQNLNHDAMYWYRQDPGQGLRLIYYSQIVNDFQKGDIAEGYSVSREKKESFPLTVTSAQKNPTAFYLCASSIGERNQPQHFGDGTRLSIL.

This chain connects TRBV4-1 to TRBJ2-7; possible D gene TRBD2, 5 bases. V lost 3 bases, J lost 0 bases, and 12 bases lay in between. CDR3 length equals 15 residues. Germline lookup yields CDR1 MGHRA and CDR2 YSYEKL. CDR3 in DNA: TGCGCCAGCAGCCATTTCACGGGAAGCTCCTACGAGCAGTACTTC. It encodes CASSHFTGSSYEQYF.

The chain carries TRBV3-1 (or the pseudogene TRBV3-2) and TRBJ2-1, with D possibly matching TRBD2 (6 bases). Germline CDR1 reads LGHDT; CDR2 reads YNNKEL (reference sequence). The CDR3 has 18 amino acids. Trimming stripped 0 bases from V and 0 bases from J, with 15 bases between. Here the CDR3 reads CASSQERWDWPSYNEQFF. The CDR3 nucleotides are TGTGCCAGCAGCCAAGAACGCTGGGACTGGCCCTCCTACAATGAGCAGTTCTTC.

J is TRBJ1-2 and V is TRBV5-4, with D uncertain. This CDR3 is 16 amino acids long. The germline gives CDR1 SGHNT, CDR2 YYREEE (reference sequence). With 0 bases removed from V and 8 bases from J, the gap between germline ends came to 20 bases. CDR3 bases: TGTGCCAGCAGCTTGGATTTAAAACGGGGAAGGCGCGGCTACACCTTC. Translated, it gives CASSLDLKRGRRGYTF.

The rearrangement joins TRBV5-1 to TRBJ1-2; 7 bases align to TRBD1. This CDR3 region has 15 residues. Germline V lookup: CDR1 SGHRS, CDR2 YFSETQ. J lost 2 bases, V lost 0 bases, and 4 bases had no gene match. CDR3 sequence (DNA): TGCGCCAGCAGCTTGGGACAGGGAAAAAACTATGGCTACACCTTC. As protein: CASSLGQGKNYGYTF.

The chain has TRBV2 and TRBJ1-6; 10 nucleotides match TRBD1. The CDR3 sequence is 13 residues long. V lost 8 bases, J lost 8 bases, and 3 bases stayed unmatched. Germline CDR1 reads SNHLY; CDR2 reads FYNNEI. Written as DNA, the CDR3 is TGTGCCAGCCGGGACAGGGGAGATTCACCCCTCCACTTT. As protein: CASRDRGDSPLHF.

CDR3 region: CASTPSLTGDEQYF. The CDR3 DNA sequence: TGTGCCAGCACCCCTAGCTTAACCGGGGACGAGCAGTACTTC. The V gene is TRBV9, the J gene TRBJ2-7; D is possibly TRBD2 (5 bases). The germline V gene encodes CDR1 SGDLS and CDR2 YYNGEE. Trimming removed 6 bases from V and 5 bases from J, with 18 bases in between. This CDR3 has 14 residues.

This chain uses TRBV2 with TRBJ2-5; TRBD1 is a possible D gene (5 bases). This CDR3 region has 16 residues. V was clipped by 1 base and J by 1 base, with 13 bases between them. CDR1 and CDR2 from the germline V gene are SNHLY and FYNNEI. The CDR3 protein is CASSEVRGSTQETQYF. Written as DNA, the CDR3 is TGTGCCAGCAGTGAAGTTAGGGGCAGTACCCAAGAGACCCAGTACTTC.